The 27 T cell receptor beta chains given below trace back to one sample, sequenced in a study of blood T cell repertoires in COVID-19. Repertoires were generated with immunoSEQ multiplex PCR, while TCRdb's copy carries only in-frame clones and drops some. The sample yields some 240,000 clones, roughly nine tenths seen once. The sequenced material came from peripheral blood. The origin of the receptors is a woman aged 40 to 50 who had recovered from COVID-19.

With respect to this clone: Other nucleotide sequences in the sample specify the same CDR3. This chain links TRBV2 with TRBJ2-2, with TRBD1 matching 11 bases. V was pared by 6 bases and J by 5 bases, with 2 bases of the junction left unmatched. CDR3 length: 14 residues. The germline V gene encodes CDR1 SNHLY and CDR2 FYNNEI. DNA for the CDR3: TGTGCCAGCAGAGGGACAGGGGGTACCGGGGAGCTGTTTTTT. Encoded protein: CASRGTGGTGELFF.

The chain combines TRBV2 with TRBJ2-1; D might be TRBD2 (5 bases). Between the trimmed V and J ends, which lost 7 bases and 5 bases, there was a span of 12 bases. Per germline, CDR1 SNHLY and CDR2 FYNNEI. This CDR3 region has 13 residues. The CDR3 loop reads CASISAENNEQFF. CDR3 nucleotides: TGTGCCAGCATTTCAGCGGAAAACAATGAGCAGTTCTTC.

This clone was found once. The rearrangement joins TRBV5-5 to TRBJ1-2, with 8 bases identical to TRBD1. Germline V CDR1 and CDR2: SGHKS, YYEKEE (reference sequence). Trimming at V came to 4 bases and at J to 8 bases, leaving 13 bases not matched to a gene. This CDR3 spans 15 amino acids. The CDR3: CASSPNRGVVGGYTF. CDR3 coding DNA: TGTGCCAGCAGCCCGAACAGGGGGGTAGTGGGAGGCTACACCTTC. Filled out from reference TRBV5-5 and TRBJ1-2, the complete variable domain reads DAGVTQSPTHLIKTRGQQVTLRCSPISGHKSVSWYQQVLGQGPQFIFQYYEKEERGRGNFPDRFSARQFPNYSSELNVNALLLGDSALYLCASSPNRGVVGGYTFGSGTRLTVV.

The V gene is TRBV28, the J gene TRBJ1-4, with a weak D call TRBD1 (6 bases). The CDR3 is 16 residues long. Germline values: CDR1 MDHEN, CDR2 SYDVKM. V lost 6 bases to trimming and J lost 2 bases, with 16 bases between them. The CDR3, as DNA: TGTGCCAGCAGCTGGATGCAGGGGTTTACTAATGAAAAACTGTTTTTT. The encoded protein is CASSWMQGFTNEKLFF.

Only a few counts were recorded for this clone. The CDR3 DNA follows: TGCGCCAGCAGCCAAGACCCCAGGTACGAGCAGTACTTC. Its protein product is CASSQDPRYEQYF. The genes are TRBV4-1 and TRBJ2-7; D remains ambiguous. This CDR3 has 13 amino acids. CDR1 is MGHRA and CDR2 is YSYEKL in the germline V gene. With 0 bases removed from V and 4 bases from J, the gap between germline ends came to 7 bases.

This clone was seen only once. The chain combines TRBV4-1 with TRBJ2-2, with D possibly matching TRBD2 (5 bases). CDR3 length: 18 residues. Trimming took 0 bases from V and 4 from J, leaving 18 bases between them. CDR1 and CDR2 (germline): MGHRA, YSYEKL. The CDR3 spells CASSQDPRQRMATGELFF. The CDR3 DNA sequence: TGCGCCAGCAGCCAAGACCCCCGGCAGCGGATGGCCACCGGGGAGCTGTTTTTT.

CDR3 in DNA: TGCGCCAGCAGTGGGATCCGCGGGGGGATATCGGAAGAGCAGTACTTC. Its protein product is CASSGIRGGISEEQYF. This chain joins TRBV5-1 and TRBJ2-7; 8 bases are a match to TRBD2. CDR1 is SGHRS and CDR2 is YFSETQ in the germline V gene. This CDR3 spans 16 amino acids. V shed 5 bases, J shed 7 bases, and the junction held 17 bases outside the gene matches.

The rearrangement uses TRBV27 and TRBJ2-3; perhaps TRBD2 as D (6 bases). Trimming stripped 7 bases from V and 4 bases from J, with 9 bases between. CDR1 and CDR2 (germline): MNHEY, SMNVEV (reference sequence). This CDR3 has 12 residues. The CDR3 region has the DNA TGTGCCAGCACCCCGGGAGCAGATACGCAGTATTTT. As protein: CASTPGADTQYF.

CDR3: CASSPPLQSSYNEQFF. The CDR3 bases are TGTGCCAGCTCACCACCGTTACAGAGCTCCTACAATGAGCAGTTCTTC. J is TRBJ2-1 and V is TRBV18; D uncertain. The CDR3 extends over 16 amino acids. Germline V gene data show CDR1 as KGHSH and CDR2 as LQKENI. The germline V and J ends were trimmed by 0 bases and 0 bases, with 9 bases remaining between them.

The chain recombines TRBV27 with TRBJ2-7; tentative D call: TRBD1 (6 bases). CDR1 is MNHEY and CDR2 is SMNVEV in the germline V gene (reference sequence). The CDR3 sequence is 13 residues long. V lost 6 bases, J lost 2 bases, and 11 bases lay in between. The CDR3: CASSGDKTYEQYF. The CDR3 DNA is TGTGCCAGCAGCGGGGACAAGACCTACGAGCAGTACTTC.

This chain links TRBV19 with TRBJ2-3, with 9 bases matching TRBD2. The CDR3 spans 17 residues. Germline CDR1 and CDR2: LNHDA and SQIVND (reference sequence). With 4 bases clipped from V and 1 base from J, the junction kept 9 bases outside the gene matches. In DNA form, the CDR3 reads TGTGCCAGTAGTACACAGAAGATAGCGGGGGGCACAGATACGCAGTATTTT. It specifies CASSTQKIAGGTDTQYF.

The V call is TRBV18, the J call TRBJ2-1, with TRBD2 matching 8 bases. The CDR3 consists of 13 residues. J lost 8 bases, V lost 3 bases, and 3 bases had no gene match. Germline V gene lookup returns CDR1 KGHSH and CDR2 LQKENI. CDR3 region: CASSPSGSDEQFF. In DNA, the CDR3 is TGTGCCAGCTCACCGAGCGGGAGCGATGAGCAGTTCTTC.

CDR3 nucleotides: TGTGCCAGCAGCCAAGGACTAGCGGGAAACACAGATACGCAGTATTTT. The encoded protein is CASSQGLAGNTDTQYF. The gene calls are TRBV16 and TRBJ2-3; 12 bases are shared with TRBD2. Germline CDR1 and CDR2: KGHSY and FQNENV. The CDR3 runs 16 residues. V was clipped by 2 bases and J by 2 bases; unmatched bases: 2.

CDR3 nucleotides: TGTGCCAGTAGATACCGGGGGGGCCGTAACGTTGAGCAGTTCTTC. Its protein is CASRYRGGRNVEQFF. The J gene is TRBJ2-1, the V gene TRBV19; 8 bases are shared with TRBD2. Germline lookup yields CDR1 LNHDA and CDR2 SQIVND (reference sequence). V lost 6 bases, J lost 9 bases, and 13 bases stayed unmatched. The CDR3 is 15 amino acids.

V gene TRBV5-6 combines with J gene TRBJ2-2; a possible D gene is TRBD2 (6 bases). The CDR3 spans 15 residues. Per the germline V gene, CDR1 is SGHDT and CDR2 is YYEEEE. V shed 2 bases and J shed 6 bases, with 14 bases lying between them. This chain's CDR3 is CASSFGWRASGELFF. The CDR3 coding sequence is TGTGCCAGCAGCTTTGGGTGGAGGGCCTCCGGGGAGCTGTTTTTT.

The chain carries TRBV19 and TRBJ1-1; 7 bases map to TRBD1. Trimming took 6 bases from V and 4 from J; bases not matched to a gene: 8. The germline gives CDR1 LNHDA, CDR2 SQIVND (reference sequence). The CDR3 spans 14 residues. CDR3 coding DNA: TGTGCCAGTAGCCTTCCAAGGGGGCGCACTGAAGCTTTCTTT. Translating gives CASSLPRGRTEAFF.

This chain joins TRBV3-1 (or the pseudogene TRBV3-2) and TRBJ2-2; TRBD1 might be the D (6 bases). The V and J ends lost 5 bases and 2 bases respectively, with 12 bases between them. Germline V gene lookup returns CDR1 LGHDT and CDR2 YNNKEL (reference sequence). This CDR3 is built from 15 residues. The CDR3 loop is CASSARDTNTGELFF. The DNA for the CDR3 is TGTGCCAGCAGCGCCCGGGACACCAACACCGGGGAGCTGTTTTTT.

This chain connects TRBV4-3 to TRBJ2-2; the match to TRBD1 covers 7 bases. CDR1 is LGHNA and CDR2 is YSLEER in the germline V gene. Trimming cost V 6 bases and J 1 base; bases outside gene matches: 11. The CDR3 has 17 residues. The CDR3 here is CASRPTKGAQNTGELFF. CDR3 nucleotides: TGCGCCAGCAGACCAACCAAGGGGGCTCAGAACACCGGGGAGCTGTTTTTT.

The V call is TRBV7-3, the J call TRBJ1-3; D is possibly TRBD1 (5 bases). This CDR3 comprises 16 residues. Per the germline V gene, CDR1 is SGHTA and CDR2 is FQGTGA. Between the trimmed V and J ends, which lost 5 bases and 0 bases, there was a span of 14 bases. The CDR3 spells CASSRGDSLSGNTIYF. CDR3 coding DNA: TGTGCCAGCAGCAGGGGTGACAGTCTCTCTGGAAACACCATATATTTT.

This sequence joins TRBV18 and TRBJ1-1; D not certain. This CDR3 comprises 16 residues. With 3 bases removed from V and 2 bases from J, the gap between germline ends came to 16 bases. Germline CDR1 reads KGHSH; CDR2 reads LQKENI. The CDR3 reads CASSPGLSGTNTEAFF. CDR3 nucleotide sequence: TGTGCCAGCTCACCCGGACTATCTGGAACTAACACTGAAGCTTTCTTT.

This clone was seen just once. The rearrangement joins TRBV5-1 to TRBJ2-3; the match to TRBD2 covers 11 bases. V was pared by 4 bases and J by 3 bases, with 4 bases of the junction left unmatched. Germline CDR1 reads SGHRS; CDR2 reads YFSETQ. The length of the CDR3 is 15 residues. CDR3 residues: CASSILAGDTDTQYF. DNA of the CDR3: TGCGCCAGCAGCATACTAGCGGGAGATACAGATACGCAGTATTTT.

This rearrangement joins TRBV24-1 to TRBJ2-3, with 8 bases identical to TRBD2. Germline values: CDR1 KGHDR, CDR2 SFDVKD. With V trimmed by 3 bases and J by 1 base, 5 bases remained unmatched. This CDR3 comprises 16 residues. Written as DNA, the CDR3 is TGTGCCACCAGTGATGATAGCGGGATAGGCACAGATACGCAGTATTTT. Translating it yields CATSDDSGIGTDTQYF.

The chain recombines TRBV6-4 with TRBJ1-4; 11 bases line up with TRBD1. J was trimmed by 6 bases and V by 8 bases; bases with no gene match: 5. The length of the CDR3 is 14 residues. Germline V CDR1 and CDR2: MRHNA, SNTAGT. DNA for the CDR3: TGTGCCAGCGGATGGACAGGGGGCTATGAAAAACTGTTTTTT. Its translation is CASGWTGGYEKLFF.

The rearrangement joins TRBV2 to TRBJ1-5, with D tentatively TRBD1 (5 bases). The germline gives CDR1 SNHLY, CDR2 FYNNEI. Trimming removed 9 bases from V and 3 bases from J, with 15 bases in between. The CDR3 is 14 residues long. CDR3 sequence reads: CASSSRTLNQPQHF. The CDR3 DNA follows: TGTGCCAGTAGTTCCCGGACACTCAATCAGCCCCAGCATTTT.

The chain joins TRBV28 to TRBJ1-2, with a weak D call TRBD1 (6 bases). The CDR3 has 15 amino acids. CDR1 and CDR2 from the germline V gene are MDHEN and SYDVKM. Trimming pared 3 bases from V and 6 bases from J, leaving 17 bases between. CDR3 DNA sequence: TGTGCCAGCAGTTTTATTTCTACAGGGAAGAATGGCTACACCTTC. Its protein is CASSFISTGKNGYTF.

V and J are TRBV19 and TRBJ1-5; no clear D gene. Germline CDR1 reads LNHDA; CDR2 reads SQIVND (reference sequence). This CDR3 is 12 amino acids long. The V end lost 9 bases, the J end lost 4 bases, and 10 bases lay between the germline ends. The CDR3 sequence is CASRVFNQPQHF. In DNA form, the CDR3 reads TGTGCCAGCCGGGTCTTTAATCAGCCCCAGCATTTT.

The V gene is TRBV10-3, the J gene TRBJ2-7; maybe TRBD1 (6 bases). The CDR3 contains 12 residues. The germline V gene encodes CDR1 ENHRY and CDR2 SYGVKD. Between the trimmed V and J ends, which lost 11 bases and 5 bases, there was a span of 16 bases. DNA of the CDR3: TGTGCCCTGGGCTACAGGGACCACGAGCAGTACGTC. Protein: CALGYRDHEQYV.